Below, 10 T cell receptor beta chains from the same sample are listed, as sequenced in a study of blood T cell repertoires in COVID-19. This table comes from immunoSEQ multiplex PCR, and its TCRdb copy is limited to in-frame clones, with some not included. The sample has under 50,000 clones, 90% seen once. The material sequenced was peripheral blood. The receptors here all came from a man aged 65-85 years with active COVID-19.

The CDR3 spells CSASATSGSGPYEQYF. CDR3 DNA sequence: TGCAGTGCTAGTGCGACTAGCGGGAGTGGCCCTTACGAGCAGTACTTC. This chain links TRBV20-1 with TRBJ2-7; 12 bases align to TRBD2. Losses at the gene ends were 3 bases for V and 4 bases for J; bases not matched to a gene: 10. The CDR3 has 16 residues. Germline CDR1 is DFQATT and CDR2 is SNEGSKA (reference sequence).

The chain is built from TRBV7-6 and TRBJ1-1; D is possibly TRBD1 (5 bases). V lost 5 bases and J lost 4, with 11 bases in between. Germline V gives CDR1 SGHVS, CDR2 FNYEAQ. This CDR3 spans 13 amino acids. CDR3 protein: CASSLGAPTEAFF. Here the CDR3 DNA reads TGTGCCAGCAGCCTAGGGGCGCCCACTGAAGCTTTCTTT.

The genes are TRBV2 and TRBJ2-7, with a weak D call TRBD2 (7 bases). Germline V gene sequence: CDR1 SNHLY, CDR2 FYNNEI. Trimming took off 6 bases at V and 6 bases at J, with 18 bases between the two ends. CDR3 size: 14 residues. The CDR3 DNA is TGTGCCAGCAGGAACCTCGGGGGGCGGCTCGAGCAGTACTTC. This encodes CASRNLGGRLEQYF.

For the CDR3, the DNA is TGTGCCAGTAGTTACTCCGGGACAGGGTCCTACGAGCAGTACTTC. Amino acids: CASSYSGTGSYEQYF. The rearrangement joins TRBV19 to TRBJ2-7; 9 nucleotides agree with TRBD1. The ends lost 5 bases at V and 1 base at J; junction bases unmatched: 6. This CDR3 comprises 15 residues. In germline, CDR1 is LNHDA, CDR2 SQIVND (reference sequence).

The chain employs TRBV7-8 and TRBJ1-2; 7 bases map to TRBD1. The CDR3 spans 16 residues. Germline CDR1 reads SGHVS; CDR2 reads FQNEAQ. The junction had 10 bases not matched to a gene; V was cut back by 2 bases and J by 4 bases. CDR3 sequence reads: CASSLSPQGLSYGYTF. In nucleotides, the CDR3 is TGTGCCAGCAGCTTATCCCCACAGGGGCTTAGCTATGGCTACACCTTC.

V is TRBV29-1 and J is TRBJ2-4; a weak D match, TRBD1 (6 bases). This CDR3 has 12 residues. Between the trimmed V and J ends, which lost 2 bases and 9 bases, there was a span of 11 bases. Germline values: CDR1 SQVTM, CDR2 ANQGSEA. Here the CDR3 DNA reads TGCAGCGTTGAAACAGGGCTAAGCATTCAGTACTTC. Translated, it gives CSVETGLSIQYF.

The J gene is TRBJ2-3, the V gene TRBV6-5, with TRBD2 matching over 11 bases. Germline V gives CDR1 MNHEY, CDR2 SVGAGI. The CDR3 totals 16 residues. Unmatched junction bases numbered 3, after V lost 2 bases and J lost 2 bases. CDR3 nucleotide sequence: TGTGCCAGCAGTTACCAACTAGCGGGAGTCACAGATACGCAGTATTTT. Amino acids: CASSYQLAGVTDTQYF.

The V and J genes are TRBV6-5 and TRBJ2-7; D may be TRBD2 (6 bases). V gave up 3 bases and J gave up 0 bases, with 9 bases separating them. The length of the CDR3 is 14 residues. Germline V lookup: CDR1 MNHEY, CDR2 SVGAGI. The CDR3 spells CASSYRRGSYEQYF. As DNA, the CDR3 is TGTGCCAGCAGTTATAGGCGGGGCTCCTACGAGCAGTACTTC.

V and J are TRBV7-2 and TRBJ2-3; 7 positions match TRBD1. Germline values: CDR1 SGHTA, CDR2 FQGNSA. Trimming removed 5 bases from V and 8 bases from J; junction bases left unmatched: 10. The CDR3 runs to 14 residues. The CDR3 loop reads CASSADRRGSTQYF. CDR3 DNA: TGTGCCAGCAGCGCGGACAGGAGAGGGAGTACGCAGTATTTT.

A few counts support this clone. This chain uses TRBV16 with TRBJ2-7; D unresolved. Germline CDR1 KGHSY, CDR2 FQNENV. The CDR3 spans 12 residues. V shed 4 bases and J shed 1 base, with 5 bases lying between them. The CDR3 loop is CASSLNSYEQYF. The CDR3 DNA sequence: TGTGCCAGCAGCCTCAATTCCTACGAGCAGTACTTC.